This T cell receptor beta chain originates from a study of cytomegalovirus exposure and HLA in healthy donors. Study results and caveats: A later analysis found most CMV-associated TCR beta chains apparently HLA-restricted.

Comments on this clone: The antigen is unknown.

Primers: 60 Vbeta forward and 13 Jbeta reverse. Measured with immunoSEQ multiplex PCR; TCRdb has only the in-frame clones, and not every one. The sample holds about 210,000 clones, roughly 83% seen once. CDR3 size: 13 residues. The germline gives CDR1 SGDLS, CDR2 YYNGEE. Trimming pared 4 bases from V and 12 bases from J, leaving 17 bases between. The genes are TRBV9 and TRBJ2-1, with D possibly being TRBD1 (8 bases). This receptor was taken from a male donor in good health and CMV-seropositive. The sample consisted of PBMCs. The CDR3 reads CASSQITGGGQFF. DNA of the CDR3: TGTGCCAGCAGCCAGATCACAGGGGGGGGGCAGTTCTTC.